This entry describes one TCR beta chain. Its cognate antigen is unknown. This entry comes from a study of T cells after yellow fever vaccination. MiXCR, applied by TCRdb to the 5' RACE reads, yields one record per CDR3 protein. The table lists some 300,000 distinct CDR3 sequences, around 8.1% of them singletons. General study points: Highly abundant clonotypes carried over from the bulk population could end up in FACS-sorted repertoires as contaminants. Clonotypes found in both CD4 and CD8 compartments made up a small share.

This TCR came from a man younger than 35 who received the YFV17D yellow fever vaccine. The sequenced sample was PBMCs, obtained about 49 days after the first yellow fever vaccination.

The CDR3 DNA is TGTGCCATCAGTAAACAGGGGCCGACCTATTTGGGCTCCTACGAGCAGTACGTC. This encodes CAISKQGPTYLGSYEQYV. V usage is TRBV10-3 and J usage is TRBJ2-7; 7 bases agree with TRBD1. CDR1 and CDR2 (germline): ENHRY, SYGVKD. V lost 5 bases to trimming and J lost 0 bases; unmatched junction nucleotides: 16. The CDR3 sequence is 18 residues long.